The source of this T cell receptor (beta chain) is a study of blood T cell repertoires in COVID-19. The CDR3 loop spans 13 amino acids. From germline, CDR1 is MNHEY and CDR2 SVGAGI. V was cut by 6 bases and J by 0 bases, with 8 bases left in between. Sequencing used immunoSEQ multiplex PCR; TCRdb keeps in-frame clones, though not all of them. The table records 60,000 to 80,000 clones, less than 90% of them present only once. The origin of this receptor is a middle-aged man with COVID-19, enrolled during active disease. The chain uses TRBV6-5 and TRBJ1-2, with D tentatively TRBD1 (6 bases). Sequencing was carried out using peripheral blood. This CDR3 reads CASRQGTNYGYTF. In nucleotides, the CDR3 is TGTGCCAGCAGACAGGGAACTAACTATGGCTACACCTTC.